This T cell receptor (beta chain) originates from a study of blood T cell repertoires in COVID-19 (dated by TCRdb to 2020 to 2022). With regard to the full study: Samples covering the acute and convalescent phases of COVID-19 were provided by collaborators in the United States, Italy and Spain. Sample metadata almost always included a de-identified subject ID, COVID-19 status, age in years and sex. A freely available public database, intended as a resource for researchers studying the immune response to SARS-CoV-2, is where the repertoires were released. The material from the prospective study consisted of cDNA or gDNA derived from T cells, B-cell-depleted T cells, or PBMCs. HLA class I and class II types, where available, came from metadata supplied by the sample provider rather than from assay-based typing. Samples came from the ongoing ImmuneRACE study (first 160 participants) plus 1,254 subjects from 6 global collaborators. The dataset comprised deeply sampled blood TCRbeta repertoires from subjects exposed to, actively infected with, or recovered from COVID-19. Results the study describes overall, beyond this receptor: Clinical and demographic metadata were provided uncurated, with the amount varying by source and participant.

The cysteine opens and the phenylalanine closes a CDR3 of 17 amino acids. Only the CDR3 DNA is retained, 51 bases long and in frame from the first base. V and J are trimmed by 4 bases and 1 base, and the gene matches miss 13 bases of the junction. Taken from the germline V gene, the CDR1 and CDR2 loops are SGHRS and YFSETQ. TCRbeta CDR3 regions were amplified from genomic DNA using the immunoSEQ Assay, a bias-controlled multiplex PCR. In the source study's methods: Within the assay, amplification of reference gene primers was used to estimate how many nucleated cells each sample contained. Sequence reads were collapsed and filtered to measure the absolute abundance of every unique TCRbeta CDR3 rearrangement. For each sample, productive Simpson clonality was calculated as the square root of Simpson's diversity index across productive rearrangements. TCRdb took this table from immuneACCESS and kept in-frame rearrangements with V and J called. Such tables lack part of the clones; where checked against another copy, unresolved V genes explain under half of the gap, and the rest is unexplained. The V and J calls and clone size were taken over from that table, and D and trimming were inferred from the DNA. This sample comprises roughly 400,000 clones, around 92% of them detected only once. The ten largest make up less than 2% of the sample.

Participants in the prospective study were enrolled through a virtual design, were aged 18 to 89 years, and lived in fewer than 30 United States geographic areas. In the prospective study, participants were assigned to cohorts based on the clinical history participants reported in a screening survey and a study questionnaire. ImmuneRACE Cohort 3 recovered participants were defined by two consecutive negative NP/OP PCR tests, healthcare professional clearance, or symptom resolution. Each participant in the prospective study had whole blood, serum and a nasopharyngeal or oropharyngeal swab collected by mobile phlebotomists. Over a 2-month period, participants in the prospective study had the option of providing additional blood draws and questionnaires. Blood samples from the prospective study were shipped frozen or at room temperature prior to DNA extraction. About this clone: The antigen it recognizes is unknown. No qualities accompany the bases; no much larger clone lies one base away.

The sequence was collected from a young woman who had recovered from COVID-19. Recombination linked TRBV5-1 to TRBJ2-5; TRBD2 lines up with 7 middle nucleotides. The sample consisted of PBMCs or T cells enriched from blood (not recorded which). The DNA reads TGCGCCAGCAGCGCCTCCTCTGGGGGGGGGATCCAAGAGACCCAGTACTTC. Translated, this is CASSASSGGGIQETQYF.